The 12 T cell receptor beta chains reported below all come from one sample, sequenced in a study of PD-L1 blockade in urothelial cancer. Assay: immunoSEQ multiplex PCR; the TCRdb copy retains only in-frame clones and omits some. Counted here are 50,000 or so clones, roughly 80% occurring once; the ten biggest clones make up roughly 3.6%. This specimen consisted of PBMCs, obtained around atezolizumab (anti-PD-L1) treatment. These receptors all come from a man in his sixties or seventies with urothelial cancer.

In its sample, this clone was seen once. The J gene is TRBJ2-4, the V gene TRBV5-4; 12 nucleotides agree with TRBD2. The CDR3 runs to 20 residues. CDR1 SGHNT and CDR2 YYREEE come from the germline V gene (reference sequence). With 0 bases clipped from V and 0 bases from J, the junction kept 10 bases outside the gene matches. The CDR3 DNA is TGTGCCAGCAGCTTGGGGAGACAGGGGGGACTAGCGGGAGCCAAAAACATTCAGTACTTC. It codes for CASSLGRQGGLAGAKNIQYF. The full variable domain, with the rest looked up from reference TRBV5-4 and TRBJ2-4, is ETGVTQSPTHLIKTRGQQVTLRCSSQSGHNTVSWYQQALGQGPQFIFQYYREEENGRGNFPPRFSGLQFPNYSSELNVNALELDDSALYLCASSLGRQGGLAGAKNIQYFGAGTRLSVL.

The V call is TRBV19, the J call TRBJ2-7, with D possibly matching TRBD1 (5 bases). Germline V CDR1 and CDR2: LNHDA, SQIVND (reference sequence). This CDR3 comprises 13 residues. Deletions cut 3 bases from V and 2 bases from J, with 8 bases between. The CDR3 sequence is CASSIQGAYEQYF. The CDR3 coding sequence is TGTGCCAGTAGTATCCAGGGTGCCTACGAGCAGTACTTC.

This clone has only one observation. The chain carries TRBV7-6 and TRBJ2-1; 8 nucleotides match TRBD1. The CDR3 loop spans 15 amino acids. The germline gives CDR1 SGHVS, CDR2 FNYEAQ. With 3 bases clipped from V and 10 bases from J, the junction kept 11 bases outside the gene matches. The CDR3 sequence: CASSFRTGTGGEQFF. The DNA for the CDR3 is TGTGCCAGCAGCTTTAGAACCGGGACAGGAGGAGAGCAGTTCTTC.

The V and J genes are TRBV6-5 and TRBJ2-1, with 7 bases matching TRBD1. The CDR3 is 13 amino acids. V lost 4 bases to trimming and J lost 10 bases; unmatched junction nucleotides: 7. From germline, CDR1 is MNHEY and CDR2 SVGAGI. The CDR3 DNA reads TGTGCCAGCAGTTCCTTACAGGGGAAAGAGCAGTTCTTC. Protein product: CASSSLQGKEQFF.

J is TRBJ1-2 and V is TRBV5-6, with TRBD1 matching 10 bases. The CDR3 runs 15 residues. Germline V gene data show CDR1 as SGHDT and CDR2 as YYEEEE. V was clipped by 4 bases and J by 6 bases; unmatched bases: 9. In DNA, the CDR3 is TGTGCCAGCAGCCCCCGGGACAGGGGATTGGATGGCTACACCTTC. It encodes CASSPRDRGLDGYTF.

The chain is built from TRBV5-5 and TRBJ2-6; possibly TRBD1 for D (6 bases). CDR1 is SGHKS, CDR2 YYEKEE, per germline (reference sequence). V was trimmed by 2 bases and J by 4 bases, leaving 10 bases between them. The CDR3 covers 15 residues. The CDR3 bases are TGTGCCAGCAGCTTTGACAGGACAGGGGCCAACGTCCTGACTTTC. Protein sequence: CASSFDRTGANVLTF.

The CDR3 region is CASTPRAGLAGGGGTQYF. The CDR3 DNA reads as TGTGCCAGCACCCCCCGGGCGGGACTAGCGGGAGGGGGTGGGACCCAGTACTTC. This chain links TRBV7-8 with TRBJ2-5; 16 bases agree with TRBD2. The germline gives CDR1 SGHVS, CDR2 FQNEAQ. This CDR3 has 18 amino acids. After removal of 7 bases from V and 7 bases from J, the junction contained 15 bases not matched to a gene.

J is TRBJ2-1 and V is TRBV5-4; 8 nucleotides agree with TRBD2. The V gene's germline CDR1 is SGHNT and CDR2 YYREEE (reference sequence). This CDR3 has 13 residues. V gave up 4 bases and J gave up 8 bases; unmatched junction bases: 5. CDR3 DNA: TGTGCCAGCAGCCGGCCGGGGGGGGATGAGCAGTTCTTC. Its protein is CASSRPGGDEQFF.

CDR3 region: CASSQHHSGQGYEQYF. CDR3 DNA: TGCGCCAGCAGCCAACATCATTCGGGACAGGGCTACGAGCAGTACTTC. The chain uses TRBV4-3 and TRBJ2-5; 9 positions agree with TRBD1. TRBJ2-7 explains the end of the DNA better; the J call may be wrong. Per the germline V gene, CDR1 is LGHNA and CDR2 is YSLEER. CDR3 length: 16 amino acids.

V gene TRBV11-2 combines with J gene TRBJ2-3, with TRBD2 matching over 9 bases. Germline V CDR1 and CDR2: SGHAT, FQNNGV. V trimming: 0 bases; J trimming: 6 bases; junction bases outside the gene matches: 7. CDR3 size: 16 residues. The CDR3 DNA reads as TGTGCCAGCAGCTTAGATATTTCTAGCGGGACGGATACGCAGTATTTT. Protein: CASSLDISSGTDTQYF.

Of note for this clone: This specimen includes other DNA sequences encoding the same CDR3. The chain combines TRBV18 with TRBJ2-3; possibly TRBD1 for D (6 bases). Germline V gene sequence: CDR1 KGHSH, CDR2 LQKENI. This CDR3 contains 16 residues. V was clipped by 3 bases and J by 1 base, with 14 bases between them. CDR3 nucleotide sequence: TGTGCCAGCTCACCGGACAGCCTTGGGGGCACAGATACGCAGTATTTT. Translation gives CASSPDSLGGTDTQYF.

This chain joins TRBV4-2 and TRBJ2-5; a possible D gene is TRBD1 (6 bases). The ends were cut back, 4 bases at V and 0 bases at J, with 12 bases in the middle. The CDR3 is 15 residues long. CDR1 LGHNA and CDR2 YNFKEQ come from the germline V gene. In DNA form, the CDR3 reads TGTGCCAGCAGCCCCCGGACAGATCACCAAGAGACCCAGTACTTC. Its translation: CASSPRTDHQETQYF.